The entry below gives a single T cell receptor (beta chain) sequence along with its context. Antigen unknown. The sample originates from a study of vaccination and CD4 T cells after COVID-19. Study in general: The authors used overlapping spike peptides from SARS-CoV-2, HCoV-NL63, HCoV-OC43 and HCoV-229E to stimulate cells. Whole-study results and caveats: Of the reactive clones in convalescent patients, a median about 86% showed up only post-vaccination.

This sample's treatment: approximately nine-day PBMC culture with coronavirus spike peptide pools or control peptides (ViraFEST assay). Alongside approximately 10 IU/ml IL-2 and around 10 ug/ml peptide pools, PBMCs were cultured at some 2 million per well. Cultured CD4+ T-cell DNA underwent Oncomine TCR Beta short-read sequencing. Genomic DNA extraction was carried out from cultured CD4+ T cells. TCRdb reprocessed the PCR reads with MiXCR, giving one entry per CDR3 protein. The sample has about 20,000 distinct CDR3 sequences; about 38% are singletons. The starting material was CD4+ T cells from blood, cultured in vitro, obtained before SARS-CoV-2 vaccination. The clonotype was recovered from a human donor who received a COVID-19 vaccine.

CDR3 in DNA: TGTGCCAGCAGTGAAGGGGCAGGGGGCAATCAGCCCCAGCATTTT. Translation: CASSEGAGGNQPQHF. The V gene is TRBV6-1, the J gene TRBJ1-5; D may be TRBD1 (6 bases). Looked up from germline, CDR1 is MNHNS and CDR2 is SASEGT. CDR3 length equals 15 residues. V lost 1 base to trimming and J lost 2 bases, with 9 bases between them.